The 7 T cell receptor beta chains below all came from one sample that was sequenced in a study of human T cells and chemical hapten exposure. The time point is: healthy volunteer bleed at 2 weeks. The total RNA was obtained from whole blood that was not fractionated. TCRdb used MiXCR to reprocess the RACE reads, holding one entry per CDR3 protein. Of about 46,000 distinct CDR3 sequences listed, roughly 4% are singletons. The source material was whole blood. The receptors derive from a female donor in good health. Some clones in this sample may be carry-over from other donors' samples.

This clonotype has a count of ten or more. The chain carries TRBV29-1 and TRBJ2-2, with no clear D. The CDR3 length is 11 residues. The V end lost 3 bases, the J end lost 5 bases, and 4 bases lay between the germline ends. The germline V gene has CDR1 SQVTM and CDR2 ANQGSEA. Here the CDR3 DNA reads TGCAGCGTTGAGGTTACCGGGGAGCTGTTTTTT. Its translation: CSVEVTGELFF.

This clonotype occurred a few times. The CDR3 coding sequence is TGTGCCAGCAGCCCCACAGGGAATTTCGTTACAGATACGCAGTATTTT. Encoded protein: CASSPTGNFVTDTQYF. V usage is TRBV4-2 and J usage is TRBJ2-3; the D gene is possibly TRBD1 (6 bases). CDR1 and CDR2 (germline): LGHNA, YNFKEQ. V shed 4 bases and J shed 3 bases, with 17 bases lying between them. The CDR3 runs to 16 residues.

This clonotype has at least ten counts. The chain has TRBV6-6 and TRBJ1-2; D call uncertain. The CDR3 extends over 17 amino acids. Per the germline V gene, CDR1 is MNHNY and CDR2 is SVGAGI (reference sequence). V was cut by 4 bases and J by 0 bases, with 18 bases left in between. The CDR3 DNA follows: TGTGCCAGCAGTTGGGAGCTGATCACATTTACTAACTATGGCTACACCTTC. Translating it yields CASSWELITFTNYGYTF.

The sample holds many counts of this clonotype. The chain couples TRBV7-2 to TRBJ1-1; 9 nucleotides align to TRBD1. Per germline, CDR1 SGHTA and CDR2 FQGNSA. V was pared by 2 bases and J by 1 base, with 2 bases of the junction left unmatched. There are 15 residues in the CDR3. The chain's CDR3 is CASSLTTGGNTEAFF. The CDR3 nucleotides read TGTGCCAGCAGCTTAACGACAGGGGGGAACACTGAAGCTTTCTTT. Looking up the rest from reference TRBV7-2 and TRBJ1-1 gives the full variable domain: GAGVSQSPSNKVTEKGKDVELRCDPISGHTALYWYRQSLGQGLEFLIYFQGNSAPDKSGLPSDRFSAERTGGSVSTLTIQRTQQEDSAVYLCASSLTTGGNTEAFFGQGTRLTVV.

This clonotype was found a few times. The chain recombines TRBV9 with TRBJ2-1, with 7 positions matching TRBD2. The ends lost 0 bases at V and 4 bases at J; junction bases unmatched: 10. The CDR3 contains 17 residues. Germline loops: CDR1 SGDLS, CDR2 YYNGEE. This CDR3 is CASSVGGWGGGYNEQFF. For the CDR3, the DNA is TGTGCCAGCAGCGTAGGAGGCTGGGGGGGAGGATACAATGAGCAGTTCTTC. Supplemented by reference TRBV9 and TRBJ2-1, the full variable domain reads DSGVTQTPKHLITATGQRVTLRCSPRSGDLSVYWYQQSLDQGLQFLIQYYNGEERAKGNILERFSAQQFPDLHSELNLSSLELGDSALYFCASSVGGWGGGYNEQFFGPGTRLTVL.

This chain connects TRBV28 to TRBJ1-5; D is unclear. Trimming pared 6 bases from V and 2 bases from J, leaving 14 bases between. Germline CDR1 is MDHEN and CDR2 is SYDVKM. The CDR3 covers 15 residues. For the CDR3, the DNA is TGTGCCAGCAGCCGCGATAGGGTCGGCAATCAGCCCCAGCATTTT. This gives the protein CASSRDRVGNQPQHF.

This clonotype was counted ten times or more. The V and J genes are TRBV5-1 and TRBJ2-3; D perhaps matches TRBD1 (6 bases). The CDR3 runs to 15 residues. Per the germline V gene, CDR1 is SGHRS and CDR2 is YFSETQ. V lost 5 bases and J lost 0, with 13 bases in between. CDR3 sequence (DNA): TGCGCCAGCAGTCCGTGGGACACCAGCACAGATACGCAGTATTTT. Translating gives CASSPWDTSTDTQYF.